The 30 T cell receptor beta chains given below trace back to one sample, sequenced in a study of Graves' ophthalmopathy and Graves' hyperthyroidism (dated by TCRdb to 2016 to 2019). The listed sequencing device is Illumina HiSeq 2000. TCR beta CDR3 regions were amplified from RNA transcripts for repertoire sequencing. The first round was an RT-PCR using HTBI primers with the Qiagen OneStep RT-PCR kit, and this first round was followed by a second-round multiplex PCR, then size selection and purification. TCRdb reprocessing: public reads trimmed at Q25 with fastp, clones called with MiXCR, in-frame beta chains kept. Each entry is one CDR3 protein sequence, shown with its most common DNA and genes. The sample table contains 400,000 or so distinct CDR3 sequences; only one count was recorded for about 18% of them. The top ten clones comprise 2.4% of the sample. The source material was peripheral blood. The receptors were gathered from an adult woman with stable Graves' hyperthyroidism.

The sample holds many counts of this clonotype. The DNA of the CDR3 is TGCGCCAGCAGCTACACGGGACAACAATACGAGCAGTACTTC. As protein: CASSYTGQQYEQYF. The chain joins TRBV5-1 to TRBJ2-7; D is perhaps TRBD1 (6 bases). The CDR3 covers 14 residues. The V end lost 3 bases, the J end lost 4 bases, and 14 bases lay between the germline ends. Per the germline V gene, CDR1 is SGHRS and CDR2 is YFSETQ.

This clonotype was observed at least ten times. V gene TRBV25-1 combines with J gene TRBJ2-7; D ambiguous. The CDR3 runs to 12 residues. Trimming stripped 6 bases from V and 3 bases from J, with 9 bases between. The germline CDR1 and CDR2 sequences are MGHDK and SYGVNS. CDR3 region: CASRNGDYEQYF. The CDR3 coding sequence is TGTGCCAGCAGGAACGGAGACTACGAGCAGTACTTC.

The rearrangement joins TRBV6-5 to TRBJ1-1; D is unclear. The ends were cut back, 2 bases at V and 6 bases at J, with 13 bases in the middle. This CDR3 is 14 amino acids long. CDR1 and CDR2 from the germline V gene are MNHEY and SVGAGI. The CDR3 bases are TGTGCCAGCAGTTACGACGACACCCGACCTGAAGCTTTCTTT. Protein sequence: CASSYDDTRPEAFF.

Written as DNA, the CDR3 is TGCGCCAGCAGCTTGGATCCGGCGAGCTCCTACGAGCAGTACTTC. Translated: CASSLDPASSYEQYF. This chain joins TRBV5-1 and TRBJ2-7; D is uncertain. Between the trimmed V and J ends, which lost 0 bases and 0 bases, there was a span of 10 bases. The CDR3 has 15 amino acids. The germline gives CDR1 SGHRS, CDR2 YFSETQ.

The CDR3: CASADRDLGYGYTF. As DNA, the CDR3 is TGCGCCAGCGCTGATCGGGACCTGGGCTATGGCTACACCTTC. The rearrangement links TRBV5-1 to TRBJ1-2; D is possibly TRBD1 (5 bases). The germline CDR1 and CDR2 sequences are SGHRS and YFSETQ. V lost 7 bases to trimming and J lost 4 bases, with 17 bases between them. This CDR3 comprises 14 residues.

As regards this clonotype: This could be a read error, since a much larger clone is one nucleotide away. The V and J genes are TRBV2 and TRBJ2-7, with D possibly being TRBD1 or TRBD2 (5 bases each). The CDR3 is 15 amino acids. The germline gives CDR1 SNHLY, CDR2 FYNNEI. The CDR3 sequence is CAISAYLTGPYEQYF. The CDR3 region has the DNA TGTGCCATCAGTGCGTATCTAACGGGACCCTACGAGCAGTACTTC.

This clonotype was recorded many times. The chain employs TRBV25-1 and TRBJ1-3; 8 positions match TRBD1. Germline loops: CDR1 MGHDK, CDR2 SYGVNS. This CDR3 has 17 amino acids. After removal of 3 bases from V and 0 bases from J, the junction contained 7 bases not matched to a gene. In nucleotides, the CDR3 is TGTGCCAGCAGTGAGGACAGGGACTCTTACTCTGGAAACACCATATATTTT. Protein product: CASSEDRDSYSGNTIYF.

This clonotype was found many times. The rearrangement joins TRBV5-5 to TRBJ2-5; TRBD1 matches 8 bases. V gave up 4 bases and J gave up 5 bases; unmatched junction bases: 10. The CDR3 spans 15 residues. Per the germline V gene, CDR1 is SGHKS and CDR2 is YYEKEE (reference sequence). This chain's CDR3 is CASSQTETGVETQYF. Written as DNA, the CDR3 is TGTGCCAGCAGCCAAACGGAGACAGGGGTTGAGACCCAGTACTTC.

This clonotype was recorded at least ten times. The rearrangement links TRBV13 to TRBJ2-2, with TRBD2 identical over 14 bases. V was pared by 2 bases and J by 6 bases, with 2 bases of the junction left unmatched. Germline V gene data show CDR1 as PRHDT and CDR2 as FYEKMQ (reference sequence). This CDR3 has 16 amino acids. CDR3 bases: TGTGCCAGCAGCTTAACGGGACTAGCGGGAGCCGGGGAGCTGTTTTTT. The encoded protein is CASSLTGLAGAGELFF.

This clonotype was found many times. V and J are TRBV2 and TRBJ1-3, with D unresolved. CDR1 is SNHLY and CDR2 is FYNNEI in the germline V gene. The CDR3 covers 19 residues. V was clipped by 5 bases and J by 1 base, with 24 bases between them. Here the CDR3 DNA reads TGTGCCAGCAGTAAAATTAGACTGACAAAATCGACTTCTGGAAACACCATATATTTT. Protein sequence: CASSKIRLTKSTSGNTIYF.

A remark on this clonotype: This likely comes from a read error, as the CDR3 has no conserved phenylalanine or tryptophan at its end. V usage is TRBV12-3 or TRBV12-4 and J usage is TRBJ1-1; D remains ambiguous. V was trimmed by 6 bases and J by 3 bases, leaving 11 bases between them. The CDR3 has 13 residues. The CDR3 sequence: CASRPETYTEAFY. The CDR3 bases are TGTGCCAGCAGGCCCGAGACGTACACTGAAGCTTTCTAT.

This clonotype is a singleton in its sample. This chain uses TRBV5-1 with TRBJ2-7, with 9 bases matching TRBD1. The CDR3 sequence is 15 residues long. Losses at the gene ends were 3 bases for V and 6 bases for J; bases not matched to a gene: 10. The germline CDR1 and CDR2 sequences are SGHRS and YFSETQ. As DNA, the CDR3 is TGCGCCAGCAGCTGGAGGGACAGGGTTTCCCGCGAGCAGTACTTC. Its protein product is CASSWRDRVSREQYF.

The chain is built from TRBV6-1 and TRBJ2-5; TRBD1 is a possible D gene (6 bases). The V and J ends lost 6 bases and 7 bases respectively, with 18 bases between them. Germline-derived CDR1 and CDR2 are MNHNS and SASEGT. There are 14 residues in the CDR3. The CDR3: CASSSTGTGLTQYF. In DNA form, the CDR3 reads TGTGCCAGCAGCTCCACAGGGACGGGGCTGACCCAGTACTTC.

This clonotype was picked up many times. The V and J genes are TRBV5-1 and TRBJ1-1; D ambiguous. Trimming shortened V by 0 bases and J by 0 bases, and 6 bases separated the two germline ends. Germline CDR1 is SGHRS and CDR2 is YFSETQ. This CDR3 is 14 amino acids long. CDR3 bases: TGCGCCAGCAGCTTGGTGGCTATGAACACTGAAGCTTTCTTT. This encodes CASSLVAMNTEAFF.

This clonotype has a count of ten or more. The chain links TRBV6-5 to TRBJ2-5, with a weak D call TRBD2 (6 bases). Germline CDR1 is MNHEY and CDR2 is SVGAGI. CDR3 length: 15 residues. V was clipped by 2 bases and J by 2 bases, with 12 bases between them. The CDR3 DNA reads as TGTGCCAGCAGTTACCTTAGCGGCTTACAAGAGACCCAGTACTTC. Translating it yields CASSYLSGLQETQYF.

This clonotype was picked up many times. The CDR3 region is CASSSARQGNYGYTF. DNA of the CDR3: TGTGCCAGCAGTTCTGCGCGACAGGGAAACTATGGCTACACCTTC. The rearrangement joins TRBV28 to TRBJ1-2; TRBD1 matches 7 bases. Unmatched junction bases numbered 7, after V lost 4 bases and J lost 2 bases. The CDR3 totals 15 residues. Germline CDR1 is MDHEN and CDR2 is SYDVKM.

This clonotype occurred many times. This chain links TRBV25-1 with TRBJ1-2, with 9 bases identical to TRBD1. Per the germline V gene, CDR1 is MGHDK and CDR2 is SYGVNS. J lost 4 bases, V lost 5 bases, and 14 bases had no gene match. The CDR3 consists of 17 residues. CDR3 in amino acids: CASSPYQETGGRYGYTF. As DNA, the CDR3 is TGTGCCAGCAGTCCCTACCAGGAGACAGGGGGTCGCTATGGCTACACCTTC.

The table lists this clonotype with a count of one. The V and J genes are TRBV6-1 and TRBJ1-2; D might be TRBD1 (6 bases). The germline V gene has CDR1 MNHNS and CDR2 SASEGT. The CDR3 has 15 residues. V was trimmed by 8 bases and J by 2 bases, leaving 18 bases between them. Here the CDR3 reads CASQRDQGQNYGYTF. CDR3 nucleotides: TGTGCCAGCCAGCGTGACCAAGGACAGAACTATGGCTACACCTTC.

V is TRBV12-3 or TRBV12-4 and J is TRBJ1-1, with 7 bases aligning to TRBD1. Losses at the gene ends were 5 bases for V and 3 bases for J; bases not matched to a gene: 12. The CDR3 sequence is 16 residues long. The CDR3 DNA sequence: TGTGCCAGCAGTATGACAGGGTTTAGTGGAGACACTGAAGCTTTCTTT. Its translation: CASSMTGFSGDTEAFF.

This chain uses TRBV6-1 with TRBJ2-7, with 12 bases matching TRBD2. V was clipped by 6 bases and J by 7 bases; unmatched bases: 10. The CDR3 length is 15 residues. Germline lookup yields CDR1 MNHNS and CDR2 SASEGT. CDR3 residues: CASSQRLAGVGEQYF. CDR3 nucleotides: TGTGCCAGCAGCCAACGACTAGCGGGAGTCGGGGAGCAGTACTTC.

This chain joins TRBV7-9 and TRBJ2-5; TRBD1 matches at 8 bases. Trimming took 4 bases from V and 5 from J; bases not matched to a gene: 9. CDR1 SEHNR and CDR2 FQNEAQ come from the germline V gene (reference sequence). The CDR3 runs 15 residues. The CDR3 region has the DNA TGTGCCAGCAGCTCCGGACAGGGACGATTGGAGACCCAGTACTTC. It translates to CASSSGQGRLETQYF.

The CDR3 loop reads CSAPGGSGNQPQHF. CDR3 in DNA: TGCAGTGCCCCGGGGGGGTCCGGCAATCAGCCCCAGCATTTT. The V and J genes are TRBV20-1 and TRBJ1-5; D may be TRBD1 (5 bases). V was pared by 6 bases and J by 2 bases, with 14 bases between. From germline, CDR1 is DFQATT and CDR2 SNEGSKA (reference sequence). The CDR3 runs to 14 residues.

This clonotype was seen many times. V and J are TRBV6-2 or TRBV6-3 and TRBJ1-1; 7 bases agree with TRBD1. The CDR3 has 17 residues. The V gene end was trimmed by 0 bases and the J gene end by 1 base; junction bases not matched to a gene: 8. Germline CDR1 reads MNHEY; CDR2 reads SVGEGT. CDR3: CASSYSPPHRGNTEAFF. The CDR3 DNA is TGTGCCAGCAGTTACTCGCCTCCCCACAGGGGGAACACTGAAGCTTTCTTT.

There are many counts of this clonotype. V usage is TRBV4-1 and J usage is TRBJ2-7; 8 nucleotides agree with TRBD1. CDR1 is MGHRA, CDR2 YSYEKL, per germline. This CDR3 is built from 16 residues. V lost 1 base to trimming and J lost 1 base; unmatched junction nucleotides: 6. CDR3 DNA: TGCGCCAGCAGCCAAGGAGATGGACAGGGTTCCTACGAGCAGTACTTC. The encoded protein is CASSQGDGQGSYEQYF.

This clonotype has just a few counts. The chain is built from TRBV6-2 or TRBV6-3 and TRBJ2-7; D is uncertain. V was trimmed by 1 base and J by 4 bases, leaving 5 bases between them. Germline V gene lookup returns CDR1 MNHEY and CDR2 SVGEGT. CDR3 length: 12 amino acids. CDR3 coding DNA: TGTGCCAGCAGTTACTTGCGATACGAGCAGTACTTC. Protein sequence: CASSYLRYEQYF.

This clonotype was seen many times. CDR3 bases: TGCAGTGCCTCCGGGGGAGGGAGGAGAAACACTGAAGCTTTCTTT. Translating gives CSASGGGRRNTEAFF. This rearrangement joins TRBV20-1 to TRBJ1-1; a possible D gene is TRBD1 (5 bases). Trimming pared 6 bases from V and 2 bases from J, leaving 19 bases between. The germline gives CDR1 DFQATT, CDR2 SNEGSKA (reference sequence). The length of the CDR3 is 15 residues.

The chain recombines TRBV6-2 or TRBV6-3 with TRBJ2-7; tentatively, D is TRBD1 or TRBD2 (5 bases each). V lost 6 bases, J lost 6 bases, and 12 bases lay in between. CDR1 is MNHEY and CDR2 is SVGEGT in the germline V gene. The CDR3 runs 12 residues. In nucleotides, the CDR3 is TGTGCCAGCAGCTTGAGGGACGTCGAGCAGTACTTC. Protein product: CASSLRDVEQYF.

In its sample, this clonotype was seen many times. The chain combines TRBV2 with TRBJ2-7; D perhaps matches TRBD2 (6 bases). Germline-derived CDR1 and CDR2 are SNHLY and FYNNEI. The V and J ends lost 7 bases and 0 bases respectively, with 10 bases between them. The CDR3 sequence is 13 residues long. CDR3 nucleotide sequence: TGTGCCAGCACATCGACTAGCTCCTACGAGCAGTACTTC. Protein sequence: CASTSTSSYEQYF. The whole variable domain, filled in from reference TRBV2 and TRBJ2-7, reads EPEVTQTPSHQVTQMGQEVILRCVPISNHLYFYWYRQILGQKVEFLVSFYNNEISEKSEIFDDQFSVERPDGSNFTLKIRSTKLEDSAMYFCASTSTSSYEQYFGPGTRLTVT.

The V gene is TRBV7-8, the J gene TRBJ2-1; D is uncertain. Germline V gene sequence: CDR1 SGHVS, CDR2 FQNEAQ. Trimming stripped 2 bases from V and 2 bases from J, with 13 bases between. The CDR3 runs to 16 residues. The chain's CDR3 is CASSLYGYPAYNEQFF. Here the CDR3 DNA reads TGTGCCAGCAGCTTATACGGTTACCCCGCCTACAATGAGCAGTTCTTC.

In its sample, this clonotype was seen many times. The chain employs TRBV12-3 or TRBV12-4 and TRBJ2-2; 7 positions agree with TRBD1. The V segment lost 6 bases and the J segment 5 bases; nucleotides outside the gene matches: 12. The CDR3 extends over 16 amino acids. CDR3 in amino acids: CASRYPPGQSTGELFF. As DNA, the CDR3 is TGTGCCAGCAGGTACCCTCCGGGACAGAGTACCGGGGAGCTGTTTTTT.